This T cell receptor (beta chain) was profiled in a study of blood T cells in healthy people across ages. CDR1 is DFQATT, CDR2 SNEGSKA, per germline (reference sequence). The CDR3 has 14 residues. Losses at the gene ends were 6 bases for V and 6 bases for J; bases not matched to a gene: 9. The second PCR ran roughly 7 to 11 cycles with a sample-barcoded 5' primer and J-beta primers. Each sample provided no less than 2.5 million CDR3-containing paired-end reads. TCRdb ran MiXCR on the 5' RACE reads and lists one entry per CDR3 protein. Among 540,000 or so distinct CDR3 sequences listed, 27% were seen once. Peripheral blood samples of 9.5 to 10 milliliters were drawn from each donor. Isolation yielded PBMCs, at least 6.5 million per sample, in every case. In regard to this clonotype: Its antigen is unknown.

Overall study findings and caveats: Relative to aged donors, long-lived donors carried more naive CD4+ cells and displayed higher diversity.

The specimen was blood. The rearrangement links TRBV20-1 to TRBJ2-1, with TRBD1 identical over 9 bases. The sequence came from a woman in her sixties or seventies in good health. The CDR3 reads CSAPGQGMSNEQFF. The CDR3 bases are TGCAGTGCCCCGGGACAGGGTATGAGCAATGAGCAGTTCTTC.